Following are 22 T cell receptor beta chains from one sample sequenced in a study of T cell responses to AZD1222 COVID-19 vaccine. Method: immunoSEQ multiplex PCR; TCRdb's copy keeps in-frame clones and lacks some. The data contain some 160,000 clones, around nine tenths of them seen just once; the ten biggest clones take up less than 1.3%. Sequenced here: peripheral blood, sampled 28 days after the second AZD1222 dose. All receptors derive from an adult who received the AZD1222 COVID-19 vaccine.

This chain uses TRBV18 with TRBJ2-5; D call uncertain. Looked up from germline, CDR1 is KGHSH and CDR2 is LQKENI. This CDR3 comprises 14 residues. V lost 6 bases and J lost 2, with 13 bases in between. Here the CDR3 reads CASSMNPRQETQYF. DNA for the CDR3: TGTGCCAGCTCCATGAACCCCAGGCAAGAGACCCAGTACTTC.

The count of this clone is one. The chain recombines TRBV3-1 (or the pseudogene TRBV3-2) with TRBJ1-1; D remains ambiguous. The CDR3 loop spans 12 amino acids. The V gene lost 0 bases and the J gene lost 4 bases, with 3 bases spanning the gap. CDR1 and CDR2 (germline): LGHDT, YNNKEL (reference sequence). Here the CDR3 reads CASSQEPTEAFF. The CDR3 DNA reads TGTGCCAGCAGCCAAGAGCCCACTGAAGCTTTCTTT.

CDR3 nucleotides: TGTGCCAGCAGCTACGGTGGACAGGGAGTCTCTGGAAACACCATATATTTT. It yields the protein CASSYGGQGVSGNTIYF. The rearrangement joins TRBV7-9 to TRBJ1-3, with TRBD1 identical over 8 bases. CDR3 length: 17 amino acids. CDR1 is SEHNR and CDR2 is FQNEAQ in the germline V gene (reference sequence). With 4 bases clipped from V and 0 bases from J, the junction kept 8 bases outside the gene matches.

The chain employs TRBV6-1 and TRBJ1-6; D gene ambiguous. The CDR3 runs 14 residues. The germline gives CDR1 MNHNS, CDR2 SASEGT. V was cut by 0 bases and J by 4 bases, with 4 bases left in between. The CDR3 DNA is TGTGCCAGCAGTGAAGCAAGGTATAATTCACCCCTCCACTTT. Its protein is CASSEARYNSPLHF.

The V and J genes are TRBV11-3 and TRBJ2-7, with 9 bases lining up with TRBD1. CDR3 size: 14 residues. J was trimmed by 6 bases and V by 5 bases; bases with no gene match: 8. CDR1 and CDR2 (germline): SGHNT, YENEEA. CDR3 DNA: TGTGCCAGCAGCAACCGGGACAGGGTGAGCGAGCAGTACTTC. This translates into CASSNRDRVSEQYF.

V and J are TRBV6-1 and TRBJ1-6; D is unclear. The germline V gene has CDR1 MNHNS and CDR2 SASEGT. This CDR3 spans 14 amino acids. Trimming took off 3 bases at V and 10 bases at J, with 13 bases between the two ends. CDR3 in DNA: TGTGCCAGCAGTGAGATTAAGGGATACTCACCCCTCCACTTT. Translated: CASSEIKGYSPLHF.

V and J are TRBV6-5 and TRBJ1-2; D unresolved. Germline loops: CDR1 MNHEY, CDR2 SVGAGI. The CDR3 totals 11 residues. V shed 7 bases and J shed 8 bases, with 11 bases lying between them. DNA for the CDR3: TGTGCCAGCACTTTTCTCGAGGGCTACACCTTC. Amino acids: CASTFLEGYTF.

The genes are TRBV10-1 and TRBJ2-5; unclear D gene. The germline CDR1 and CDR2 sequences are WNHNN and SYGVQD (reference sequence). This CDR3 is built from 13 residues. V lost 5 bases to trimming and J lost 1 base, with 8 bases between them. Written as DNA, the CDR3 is TGCGCCAGCAGTCATTTTACCCAAGAGACCCAGTACTTC. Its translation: CASSHFTQETQYF.

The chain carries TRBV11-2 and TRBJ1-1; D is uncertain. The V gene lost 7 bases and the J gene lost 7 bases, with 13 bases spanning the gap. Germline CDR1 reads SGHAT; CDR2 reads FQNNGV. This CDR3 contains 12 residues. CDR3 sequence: CASTLTRSEAFF. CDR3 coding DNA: TGTGCCAGCACTCTTACTCGAAGTGAAGCTTTCTTT. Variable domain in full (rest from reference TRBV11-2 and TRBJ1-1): EAGVAQSPRYKIIEKRQSVAFWCNPISGHATLYWYQQILGQGPKLLIQFQNNGVVDDSQLPKDRFSAERLKGVDSTLKIQPAKLEDSAVYLCASTLTRSEAFFGQGTRLTVV.

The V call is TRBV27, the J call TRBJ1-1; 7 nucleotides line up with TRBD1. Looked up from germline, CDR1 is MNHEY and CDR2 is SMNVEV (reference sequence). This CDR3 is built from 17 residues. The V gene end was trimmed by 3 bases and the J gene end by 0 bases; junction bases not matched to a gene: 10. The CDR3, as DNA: TGTGCCAGCAGTTTGCTCCGGGACAGACTAATGAACACTGAAGCTTTCTTT. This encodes CASSLLRDRLMNTEAFF.

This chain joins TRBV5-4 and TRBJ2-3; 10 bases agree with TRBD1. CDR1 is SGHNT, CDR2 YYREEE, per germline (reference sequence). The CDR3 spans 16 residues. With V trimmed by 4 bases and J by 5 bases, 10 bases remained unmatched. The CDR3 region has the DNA TGTGCCAGCAGCCCGGCAGGGACAGGGGAGGAAGATACGCAGTATTTT. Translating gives CASSPAGTGEEDTQYF.

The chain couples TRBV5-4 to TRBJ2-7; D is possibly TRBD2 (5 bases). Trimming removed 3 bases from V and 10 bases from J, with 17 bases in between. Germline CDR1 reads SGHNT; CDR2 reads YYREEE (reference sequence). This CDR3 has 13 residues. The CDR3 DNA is TGTGCCAGCAGCTCGCCCGGGAAGGCTAGACAGTACTTC. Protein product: CASSSPGKARQYF.

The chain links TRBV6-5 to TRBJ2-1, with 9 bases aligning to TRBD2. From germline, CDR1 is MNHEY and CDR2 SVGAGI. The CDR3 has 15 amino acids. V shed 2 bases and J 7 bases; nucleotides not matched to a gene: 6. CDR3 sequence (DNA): TGTGCCAGCAGTTACGGGCTAGCGGGGTCTAATGAGCAGTTCTTC. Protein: CASSYGLAGSNEQFF.

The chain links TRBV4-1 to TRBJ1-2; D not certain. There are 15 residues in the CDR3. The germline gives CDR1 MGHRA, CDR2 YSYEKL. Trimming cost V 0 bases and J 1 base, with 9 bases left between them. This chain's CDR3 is CASSQDETDNYGYTF. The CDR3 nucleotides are TGCGCCAGCAGCCAAGATGAAACAGATAACTATGGCTACACCTTC.

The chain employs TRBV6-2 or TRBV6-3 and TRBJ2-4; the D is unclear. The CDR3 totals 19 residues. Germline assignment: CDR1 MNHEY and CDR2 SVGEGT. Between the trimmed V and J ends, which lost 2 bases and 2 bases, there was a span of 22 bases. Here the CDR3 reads CASSYGNVLAPISKNIQYF. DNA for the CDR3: TGTGCCAGCAGTTACGGCAACGTCCTTGCCCCCATCTCCAAAAACATTCAGTACTTC.

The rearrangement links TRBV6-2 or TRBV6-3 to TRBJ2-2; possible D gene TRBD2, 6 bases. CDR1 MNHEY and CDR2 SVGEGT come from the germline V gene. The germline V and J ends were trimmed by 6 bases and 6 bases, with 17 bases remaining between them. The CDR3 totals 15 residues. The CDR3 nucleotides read TGTGCCAGCAGCATCGGGAGACCTCCGGCCGGGGAGCTGTTTTTT. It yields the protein CASSIGRPPAGELFF.

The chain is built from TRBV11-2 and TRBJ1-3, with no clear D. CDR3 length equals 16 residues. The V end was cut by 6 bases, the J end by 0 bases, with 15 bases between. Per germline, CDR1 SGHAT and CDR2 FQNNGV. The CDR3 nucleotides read TGTGCCAGCAGACTTGGGCCTCAAAGCTCTGGAAACACCATATATTTT. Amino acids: CASRLGPQSSGNTIYF.

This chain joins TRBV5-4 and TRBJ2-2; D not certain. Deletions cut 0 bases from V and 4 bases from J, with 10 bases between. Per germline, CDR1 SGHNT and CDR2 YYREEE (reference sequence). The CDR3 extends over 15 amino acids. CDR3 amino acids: CASSLGGSGTGELFF. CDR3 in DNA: TGTGCCAGCAGCTTGGGCGGATCAGGCACCGGGGAGCTGTTTTTT.

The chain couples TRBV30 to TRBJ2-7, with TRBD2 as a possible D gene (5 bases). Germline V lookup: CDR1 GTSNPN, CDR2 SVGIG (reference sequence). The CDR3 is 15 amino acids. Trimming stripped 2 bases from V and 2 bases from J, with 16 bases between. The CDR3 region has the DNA TGTGCCTGGAGTTTTATGGGAACAGCGGCCTACGAGCAGTACTTC. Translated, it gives CAWSFMGTAAYEQYF.

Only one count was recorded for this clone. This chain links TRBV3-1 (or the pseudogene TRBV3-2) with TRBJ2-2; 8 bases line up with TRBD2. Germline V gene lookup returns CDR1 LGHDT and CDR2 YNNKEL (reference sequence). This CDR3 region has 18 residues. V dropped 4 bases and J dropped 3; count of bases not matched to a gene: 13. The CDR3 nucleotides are TGTGCCAGCAGCCCCCGAGGCGGGGCTAGCGGGTACACCGGGGAGCTGTTTTTT. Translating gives CASSPRGGASGYTGELFF.

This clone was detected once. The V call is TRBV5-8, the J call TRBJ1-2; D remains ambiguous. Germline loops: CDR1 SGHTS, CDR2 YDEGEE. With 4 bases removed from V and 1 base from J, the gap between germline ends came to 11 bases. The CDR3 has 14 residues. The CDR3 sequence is CASSHNGVNYGYTF. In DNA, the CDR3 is TGTGCCAGCAGCCATAACGGGGTTAACTATGGCTACACCTTC.

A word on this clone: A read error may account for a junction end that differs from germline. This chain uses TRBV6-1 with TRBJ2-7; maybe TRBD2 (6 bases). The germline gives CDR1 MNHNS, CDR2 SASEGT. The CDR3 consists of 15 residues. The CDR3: CASSEDGRGYYEQYF. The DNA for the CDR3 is TGTGCCAGCAGCGAAGATGGCCGGGGGTACTACGAGCAGTACTTC.